This T cell receptor beta chain came from a study of control samples from healthy donors and cancer patients. TCRdb keeps only in-frame clones here, not all; method: immunoSEQ multiplex PCR. The table includes 120,000 to 150,000 clones, 94% detected once. The germline V and J ends were trimmed by 3 bases and 13 bases, with 21 bases remaining between them. Germline assignment: CDR1 MNHNS and CDR2 SASEGT. This CDR3 contains 14 residues. This sequence was found in a man aged 35 to 55 in good health. The rearrangement uses TRBV6-1 and TRBJ1-2; a weak D match, TRBD1 (6 bases). The sequenced material came from blood. The CDR3 sequence: CASSEVGYRDNCTF. CDR3 coding DNA: TGTGCCAGCAGTGAGGTCGGATACAGGGACAATTGCACCTTC.